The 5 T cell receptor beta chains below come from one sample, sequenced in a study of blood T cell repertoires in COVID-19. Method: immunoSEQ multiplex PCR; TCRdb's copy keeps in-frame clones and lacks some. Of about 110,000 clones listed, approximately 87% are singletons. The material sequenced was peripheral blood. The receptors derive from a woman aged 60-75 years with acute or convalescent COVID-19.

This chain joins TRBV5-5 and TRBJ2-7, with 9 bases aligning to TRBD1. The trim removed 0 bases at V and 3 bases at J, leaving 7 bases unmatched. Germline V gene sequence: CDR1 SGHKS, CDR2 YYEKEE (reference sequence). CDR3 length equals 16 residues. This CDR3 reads CASSLGAGTGHYEQYF. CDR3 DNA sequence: TGTGCCAGCAGCTTGGGGGCCGGGACAGGGCACTACGAGCAGTACTTC.

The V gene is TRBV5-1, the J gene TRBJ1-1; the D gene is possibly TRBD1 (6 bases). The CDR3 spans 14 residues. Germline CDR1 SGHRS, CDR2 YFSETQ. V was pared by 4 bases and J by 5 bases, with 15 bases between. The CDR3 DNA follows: TGCGCCAGCAGCGCGACAGGTGGAGGAACTGAAGCTTTCTTT. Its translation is CASSATGGGTEAFF.

This chain's CDR3 is CASSENRGRGEKLFF. For the CDR3, the DNA is TGTGCCAGCAGTGAGAACAGGGGACGGGGTGAAAAACTGTTTTTT. The rearrangement links TRBV2 to TRBJ1-4, with 7 bases identical to TRBD1. This CDR3 is 15 amino acids long. V was clipped by 3 bases and J by 7 bases; unmatched bases: 8. Per germline, CDR1 SNHLY and CDR2 FYNNEI.

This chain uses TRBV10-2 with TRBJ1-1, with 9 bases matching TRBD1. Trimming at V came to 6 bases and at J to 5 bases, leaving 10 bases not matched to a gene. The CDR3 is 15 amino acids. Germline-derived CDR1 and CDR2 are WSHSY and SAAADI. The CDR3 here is CASRGPGQGDTEAFF. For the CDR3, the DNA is TGCGCCAGCAGAGGACCGGGACAGGGTGATACTGAAGCTTTCTTT.

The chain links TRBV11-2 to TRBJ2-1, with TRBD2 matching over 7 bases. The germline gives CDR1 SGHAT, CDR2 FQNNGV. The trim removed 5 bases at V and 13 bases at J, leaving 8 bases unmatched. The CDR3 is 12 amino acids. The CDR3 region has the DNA TGTGCCAGCAGCCTAGGCGGGGAGGGACAGTTCTTC. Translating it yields CASSLGGEGQFF.